The rows below give T cell receptor beta chains drawn from one sample of a study of cytomegalovirus exposure and HLA in healthy donors. Only in-frame clones appear in the TCRdb table, and some are missing; sequencing was by immunoSEQ multiplex PCR. The repertoire holds 60,000 to 100,000 clones, with 78% as singletons. The source material was PBMCs. These receptors came from a middle-aged man in good health and CMV-seronegative. The CDR3 runs from the conserved cysteine through the conserved F or W. Fields, in order: D gene, J gene, V gene, CDR3 protein, CDR3 DNA. The D gene is left open where the match is weak.

D gene: TRBD1
J gene: TRBJ2-1
V gene: TRBV11-2
CDR3 protein: CASSSRTGGYNEQFF
CDR3 DNA: TGTGCCAGCAGCTCACGGACAGGGGGCTACAATGAGCAGTTCTTC

D gene: NA
J gene: TRBJ2-7
V gene: TRBV6-5
CDR3 protein: CASSSPYEQYF
CDR3 DNA: TGTGCCAGCAGTTCTCCCTACGAGCAGTACTTC

D gene: NA
J gene: TRBJ1-4
V gene: TRBV6-5
CDR3 protein: CASSYRGSQVEKLFF
CDR3 DNA: TGTGCCAGCAGTTACCGGGGGTCCCAGGTTGAAAAACTGTTTTTT

D gene: TRBD1
J gene: TRBJ1-4
V gene: TRBV7-9
CDR3 protein: CASSPGHRGNLIEKLFF
CDR3 DNA: TGTGCCAGCAGCCCGGGGCACAGGGGCAACTTAATAGAAAAACTGTTTTTT

D gene: TRBD1
J gene: TRBJ2-4
V gene: TRBV5-1
CDR3 protein: CASSFGQGAGNSQYF
CDR3 DNA: TGCGCCAGCAGCTTTGGACAGGGGGCAGGAAACAGTCAGTACTTC

D gene: NA
J gene: TRBJ1-4
V gene: TRBV29-1
CDR3 protein: CSVEGEANEKLFF
CDR3 DNA: TGCAGCGTTGAGGGGGAGGCTAATGAAAAACTGTTTTTT

D gene: NA
J gene: TRBJ2-2
V gene: TRBV5-1
CDR3 protein: CASSLDGSGTGELFF
CDR3 DNA: TGCGCCAGCAGCTTGGACGGGAGCGGGACCGGGGAGCTGTTTTTT

D gene: TRBD1
J gene: TRBJ2-7
V gene: TRBV10-3
CDR3 protein: CALGTGSYEQYF
CDR3 DNA: TGTGCCCTCGGGACAGGCTCCTACGAGCAGTACTTC

D gene: NA
J gene: TRBJ2-7
V gene: TRBV9
CDR3 protein: CASSVDGVHEQYF
CDR3 DNA: TGTGCCAGCAGCGTAGACGGGGTTCACGAGCAGTACTTC

D gene: NA
J gene: TRBJ2-4
V gene: TRBV7-9
CDR3 protein: CASSVRAAKNIQYF
CDR3 DNA: TGTGCCAGCAGCGTCAGGGCAGCCAAAAACATTCAGTACTTC

D gene: TRBD2
J gene: TRBJ2-7
V gene: TRBV6-1
CDR3 protein: CASSASSGRWYEQYF
CDR3 DNA: TGTGCCAGCAGCGCATCTAGCGGGAGGTGGTACGAGCAGTACTTC

D gene: TRBD2
J gene: TRBJ2-4
V gene: TRBV19
CDR3 protein: CASSTGTTSSIQYF
CDR3 DNA: TGTGCCAGTAGTACCGGGACTACCTCTTCTATTCAGTACTTC

D gene: TRBD1
J gene: TRBJ1-2
V gene: TRBV28
CDR3 protein: CASSSGQGGGYTF
CDR3 DNA: TGTGCCAGCAGTTCAGGACAGGGAGGTGGCTACACCTTC

D gene: TRBD1
J gene: TRBJ1-2
V gene: TRBV11-3
CDR3 protein: CASSRGTGADGYTF
CDR3 DNA: TGTGCCAGCAGTCGCGGGACAGGGGCGGATGGCTACACCTTC

D gene: TRBD1
J gene: TRBJ2-7
V gene: TRBV18
CDR3 protein: CASSRDSETYEQYF
CDR3 DNA: TGTGCCAGCTCTAGGGACAGCGAAACCTACGAGCAGTACTTC

D gene: TRBD1
J gene: TRBJ2-7
V gene: TRBV2
CDR3 protein: CARQGTGRAEQYF
CDR3 DNA: TGTGCCAGACAGGGGACAGGACGCGCCGAGCAGTACTTC

D gene: TRBD1
J gene: TRBJ1-2
V gene: TRBV10-3
CDR3 protein: CAISGPGTGGAGYTF
CDR3 DNA: TGTGCCATCAGTGGTCCCGGGACAGGGGGCGCCGGCTACACCTTC

D gene: TRBD2
J gene: TRBJ2-7
V gene: TRBV5-6
CDR3 protein: CASSSRLAGTLGIEQYF
CDR3 DNA: TGTGCCAGCAGCTCAAGACTAGCGGGAACCCTTGGGATCGAGCAGTACTTC

D gene: TRBD1
J gene: TRBJ1-2
V gene: TRBV9
CDR3 protein: CASSSRDRGGYTF
CDR3 DNA: TGTGCCAGCAGCTCCCGGGACAGGGGCGGCTACACCTTC

D gene: TRBD1
J gene: TRBJ1-5
V gene: TRBV28
CDR3 protein: CASSRLQGANNQPQHF
CDR3 DNA: TGTGCCAGCAGTCGACTACAGGGGGCTAACAATCAGCCCCAGCATTTT

D gene: TRBD1
J gene: TRBJ1-3
V gene: TRBV11-2
CDR3 protein: CASRAVQGASGNTIYF
CDR3 DNA: TGTGCCAGCAGAGCGGTACAGGGGGCTTCTGGAAACACCATATATTTT

D gene: NA
J gene: TRBJ2-4
V gene: TRBV7-9
CDR3 protein: CASSFTGGGMDIQYF
CDR3 DNA: TGTGCCAGCAGCTTTACAGGGGGAGGGATGGACATTCAGTACTTC

D gene: NA
J gene: TRBJ1-1
V gene: TRBV7-9
CDR3 protein: CASSLAQGLNTEAFF
CDR3 DNA: TGTGCCAGCAGCTTAGCGCAGGGGTTGAACACTGAAGCTTTCTTT

D gene: NA
J gene: TRBJ1-1
V gene: TRBV10-2
CDR3 protein: CASSESEGITEAFF
CDR3 DNA: TGCGCCAGCAGTGAGTCGGAGGGAATCACTGAAGCTTTCTTT

D gene: TRBD2
J gene: TRBJ2-1
V gene: TRBV28
CDR3 protein: CASSLGGRTSNEQFF
CDR3 DNA: TGTGCCAGCAGTTTAGGCGGGAGGACTTCCAATGAGCAGTTCTTC

D gene: NA
J gene: TRBJ2-1
V gene: TRBV7-9
CDR3 protein: CASSYRELARGQFF
CDR3 DNA: TGTGCCAGCAGCTATAGAGAGCTAGCAAGAGGGCAGTTCTTC

D gene: TRBD1
J gene: TRBJ1-4
V gene: TRBV5-1
CDR3 protein: CASSLGTVNEKLFF
CDR3 DNA: TGCGCCAGCAGCCTCGGGACAGTTAATGAAAAACTGTTTTTT

D gene: TRBD2
J gene: TRBJ2-2
V gene: TRBV5-1
CDR3 protein: CASSPLPSGTPGELFF
CDR3 DNA: TGCGCCAGCAGCCCTCTGCCTAGCGGGACCCCCGGGGAGCTGTTTTTT